The entry that follows covers one T cell receptor (beta chain) sequence. Sequencing used immunoSEQ multiplex PCR; TCRdb keeps in-frame clones, though not all of them. This sample has around 130,000 clones, with around nine tenths found just once. This entry comes from a study of blood T cell repertoires in COVID-19. Study summary: Sites in the United States, Italy and Spain provided acute and convalescent COVID-19 samples. T cells, B-cell-depleted T cells, or PBMCs provided the cDNA or gDNA that served as material.

This CDR3 has 13 residues. V shed 3 bases and J 8 bases; nucleotides not matched to a gene: 3. Looked up from germline, CDR1 is SGHNT and CDR2 is YYREEE (reference sequence). The source is a man between 65 and 79 years old with active COVID-19. Sequenced input: peripheral blood. The chain uses TRBV5-4 and TRBJ2-1; TRBD2 agrees at 9 bases. Here the CDR3 reads CASSSAGGHEQFF. The CDR3 bases are TGTGCCAGCAGCTCAGCGGGGGGCCATGAGCAGTTCTTC.